The present TCR beta chain was sequenced within a study of blood T cell repertoires in COVID-19. Data came from immunoSEQ multiplex PCR; TCRdb stores just in-frame clones and leaves some out. The data show 100,000 to 150,000 clones, over 60% seen once. The CDR3 has 14 residues. Looked up from germline, CDR1 is MNHEY and CDR2 is SVGAGI. Unmatched junction bases numbered 6, after V lost 7 bases and J lost 4 bases. Material: peripheral blood. The rearrangement links TRBV6-5 to TRBJ2-3, with 9 bases aligning to TRBD1. This sequence was found in a woman in her sixties or seventies with acute or convalescent COVID-19. Here the CDR3 reads CASTDRGDADTQYF. Written as DNA, the CDR3 is TGTGCCAGCACCGACAGGGGGGATGCAGATACGCAGTATTTT.